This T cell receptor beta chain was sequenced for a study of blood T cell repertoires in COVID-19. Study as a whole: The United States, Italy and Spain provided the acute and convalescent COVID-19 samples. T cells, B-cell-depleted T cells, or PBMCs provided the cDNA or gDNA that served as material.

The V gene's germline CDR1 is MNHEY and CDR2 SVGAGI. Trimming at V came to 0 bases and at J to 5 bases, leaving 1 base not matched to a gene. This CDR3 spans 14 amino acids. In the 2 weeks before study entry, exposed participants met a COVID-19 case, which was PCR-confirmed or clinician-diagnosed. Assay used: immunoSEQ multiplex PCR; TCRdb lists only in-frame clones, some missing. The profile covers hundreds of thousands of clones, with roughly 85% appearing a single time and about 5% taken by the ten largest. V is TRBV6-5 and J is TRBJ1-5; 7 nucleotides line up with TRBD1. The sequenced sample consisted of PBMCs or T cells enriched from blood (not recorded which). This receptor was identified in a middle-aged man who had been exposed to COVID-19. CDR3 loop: CASSYSTGYQPQHF. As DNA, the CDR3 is TGTGCCAGCAGTTACTCGACAGGGTATCAGCCCCAGCATTTT.